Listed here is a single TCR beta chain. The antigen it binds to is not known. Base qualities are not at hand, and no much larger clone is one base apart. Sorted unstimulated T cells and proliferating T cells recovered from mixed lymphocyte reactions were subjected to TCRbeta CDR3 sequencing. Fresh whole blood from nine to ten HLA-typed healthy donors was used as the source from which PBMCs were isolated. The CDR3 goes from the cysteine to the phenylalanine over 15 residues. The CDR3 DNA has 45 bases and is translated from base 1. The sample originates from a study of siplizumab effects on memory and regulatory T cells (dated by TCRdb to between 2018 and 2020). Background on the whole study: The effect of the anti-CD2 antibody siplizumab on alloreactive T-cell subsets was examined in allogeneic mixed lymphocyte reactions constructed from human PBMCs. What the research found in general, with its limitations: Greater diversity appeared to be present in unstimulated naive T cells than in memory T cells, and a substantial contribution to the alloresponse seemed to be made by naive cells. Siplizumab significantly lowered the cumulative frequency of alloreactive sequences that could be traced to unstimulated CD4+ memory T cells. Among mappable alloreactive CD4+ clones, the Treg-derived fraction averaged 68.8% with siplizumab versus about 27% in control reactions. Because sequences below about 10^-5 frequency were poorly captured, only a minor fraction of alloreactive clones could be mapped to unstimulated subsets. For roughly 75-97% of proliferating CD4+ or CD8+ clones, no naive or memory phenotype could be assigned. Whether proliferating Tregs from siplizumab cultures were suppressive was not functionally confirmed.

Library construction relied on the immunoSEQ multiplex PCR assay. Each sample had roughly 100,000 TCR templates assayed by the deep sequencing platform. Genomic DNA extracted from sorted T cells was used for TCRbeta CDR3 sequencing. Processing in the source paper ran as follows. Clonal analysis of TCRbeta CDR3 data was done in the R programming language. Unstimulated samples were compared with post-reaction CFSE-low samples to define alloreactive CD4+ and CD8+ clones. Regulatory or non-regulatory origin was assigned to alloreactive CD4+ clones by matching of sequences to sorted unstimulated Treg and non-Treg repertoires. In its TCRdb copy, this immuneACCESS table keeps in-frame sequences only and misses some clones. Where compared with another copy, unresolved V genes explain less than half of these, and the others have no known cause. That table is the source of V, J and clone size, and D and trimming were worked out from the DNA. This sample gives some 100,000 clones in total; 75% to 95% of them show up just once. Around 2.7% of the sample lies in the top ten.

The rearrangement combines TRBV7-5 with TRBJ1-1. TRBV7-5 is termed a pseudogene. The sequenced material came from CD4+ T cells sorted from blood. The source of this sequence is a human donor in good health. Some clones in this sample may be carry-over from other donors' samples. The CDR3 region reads CARSLEEAPNTEAFF. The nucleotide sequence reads TGTGCCAGAAGCTTAGAAGAGGCCCCGAACACTGAAGCTTTCTTT.